What follows describes a single T cell receptor (beta chain). Its antigen remains unknown. Germline CDR1 is LNHDA and CDR2 is SQIVND (reference sequence). V shed 2 bases, J shed 7 bases, and the junction held 7 bases outside the gene matches. The CDR3 runs 15 residues. Total RNA extracted from each sample amounted to at least 5 micrograms. Then a second PCR, running roughly 7 to 11 cycles, was carried out with a sample-barcoded 5' primer and a J-beta primer mix. TCRdb independently ran MiXCR on the 5' RACE reads; one entry per CDR3 protein. Of approximately 1.5 million distinct CDR3 sequences in the sample, about 45% were seen once. The data were taken from a study of blood T cells in healthy people across ages. Study-wide results and caveats: Diversity estimated from one million T cells was considered an underestimate. Greater diversity and more naive CD4+ cells were seen in long-lived donors than in aged donors.

The sequenced material came from blood. The rearrangement uses TRBV19 and TRBJ2-1; 8 positions match TRBD2. The clonotype originates from a woman younger than 30 in good health. CDR3 in amino acids: CASSIIPSGGNEQFF. The DNA for the CDR3 is TGTGCCAGTAGTATAATCCCCAGCGGGGGAAATGAGCAGTTCTTC.